This T cell receptor beta chain was sequenced during a study of blood T cell repertoires in COVID-19. At the level of the study: Sites in the United States, Italy and Spain provided acute and convalescent COVID-19 samples. Sources were T cells, B-cell-depleted T cells, or PBMCs; the material itself was cDNA or gDNA.

V gave up 8 bases and J gave up 2 bases, with 12 bases separating them. The CDR3 consists of 14 residues. Looked up from germline, CDR1 is SNHLY and CDR2 is FYNNEI. Per the authors' pipeline: The authors estimated nucleated cell counts from reference gene primer amplification. The repertoire was sequenced with immunoSEQ multiplex PCR; TCRdb's copy has only in-frame clones and lacks some. V and J calls and clone size are those listed in that table; D and trimming were worked out from the DNA. The sample holds 100,000 or so clones, about 85% seen once. The genes are TRBV2 and TRBJ2-2; D is ambiguous. Sequencing used peripheral blood. This sequence was found in a man aged 45-65 years with active COVID-19. The CDR3 here is CASFRPGNTGELFF. CDR3 sequence (DNA): TGTGCCAGCTTCCGCCCGGGTAACACCGGGGAGCTGTTTTTT.